Below, 17 T cell receptor beta chains from the same sample are listed, as sequenced in a study of cytotoxic CD8 clonotypes in ibrutinib-treated CLL. Method: immunoSEQ multiplex PCR; TCRdb's copy keeps in-frame clones and lacks some. The repertoire holds over 200,000 clones, with just under 80% as singletons. The specimen was PBMCs, collected after 12 months of ibrutinib treatment. The receptors stem from a human donor with chronic lymphocytic leukemia.

The chain uses TRBV14 and TRBJ2-2; D uncertain. Germline-derived CDR1 and CDR2 are SGHDN and FVKESK. The CDR3 contains 14 residues. V lost 1 base and J lost 5, with 8 bases in between. In nucleotides, the CDR3 is TGTGCCAGCAGCCAAGGACAATTAACCGGGGAGCTGTTTTTT. Protein sequence: CASSQGQLTGELFF.

The gene calls are TRBV10-2 and TRBJ1-3; no definite D call. Trimming shortened V by 4 bases and J by 7 bases, and 14 bases separated the two germline ends. The CDR3 contains 14 residues. The germline V gene encodes CDR1 WSHSY and CDR2 SAAADI. The CDR3 DNA reads TGCGCCAGCAGTGGAGTGCGGTTTGGGAACACCATATATTTT. Translated, it gives CASSGVRFGNTIYF.

The count of this clone is one. This chain links TRBV28 with TRBJ2-3; TRBD2 agrees at 7 bases. V trimming: 11 bases; J trimming: 0 bases; junction bases outside the gene matches: 2. Germline V CDR1 and CDR2: MDHEN, SYDVKM. The CDR3 runs 12 residues. CDR3 loop: CAGGDSTDTQYF. For the CDR3, the DNA is TGTGCCGGGGGGGACAGCACAGATACGCAGTATTTT.

This rearrangement joins TRBV6-5 to TRBJ2-1, with D perhaps matching TRBD2 (6 bases). Trimming took off 5 bases at V and 0 bases at J, with 11 bases between the two ends. The CDR3 consists of 15 residues. Germline V lookup: CDR1 MNHEY, CDR2 SVGAGI. This CDR3 reads CASSGEVSSYNEQFF. The DNA of the CDR3 is TGTGCCAGCAGTGGGGAGGTTAGCTCCTACAATGAGCAGTTCTTC.

CDR3 amino acids: CASSQQDGASGGGGNEQFF. CDR3 nucleotide sequence: TGCGCCAGCAGCCAACAGGACGGGGCTAGCGGAGGGGGAGGTAATGAGCAGTTCTTC. The chain employs TRBV4-1 and TRBJ2-1; tentative D call: TRBD2 (7 bases). Germline CDR1 MGHRA, CDR2 YSYEKL. The V and J ends lost 2 bases and 7 bases respectively, with 27 bases between them. The CDR3 sequence is 19 residues long.

The chain carries TRBV14 and TRBJ1-2; D perhaps matches TRBD1 (5 bases). CDR3 length: 15 amino acids. With 3 bases removed from V and 5 bases from J, the gap between germline ends came to 16 bases. Germline V CDR1 and CDR2: SGHDN, FVKESK. The CDR3 DNA is TGTGCCAGCAGCCATCCCGGGACTATCACATATGGCTACACCTTC. Translation: CASSHPGTITYGYTF.

This clone has a handful of counts. This chain joins TRBV14 and TRBJ1-2; tentative D call: TRBD1 (6 bases). V shed 4 bases and J shed 5 bases, with 14 bases lying between them. This CDR3 is built from 14 residues. In germline, CDR1 is SGHDN, CDR2 FVKESK. DNA of the CDR3: TGTGCCAGCAGCCTTGGACAGACACTATATGGCTACACCTTC. Its translation: CASSLGQTLYGYTF.

This chain connects TRBV5-4 to TRBJ1-2, with 7 bases lining up with TRBD1. Trimming took 3 bases from V and 3 from J; bases not matched to a gene: 5. Germline assignment: CDR1 SGHNT and CDR2 YYREEE (reference sequence). The CDR3 has 14 amino acids. CDR3 region: CASSYRGNDYGYTF. In DNA, the CDR3 is TGTGCCAGCAGCTACAGGGGAAACGACTATGGCTACACCTTC.

V usage is TRBV7-6 and J usage is TRBJ1-6; no reliable D call. V was clipped by 3 bases and J by 6 bases, with 12 bases between them. This CDR3 region has 15 residues. Germline CDR1 reads SGHVS; CDR2 reads FNYEAQ. CDR3 bases: TGTGCCAGCAGCTTGGACGGAGGGTCTAATTCACCCCTCCACTTT. Amino acid sequence: CASSLDGGSNSPLHF.

The chain links TRBV19 to TRBJ1-5, with a possible D match to TRBD1 (5 bases). Germline loops: CDR1 LNHDA, CDR2 SQIVND (reference sequence). This CDR3 is built from 17 residues. Trimming removed 7 bases from V and 6 bases from J, with 25 bases in between. The CDR3 is CASTSGYRFTGVQPQHF. CDR3 bases: TGTGCCAGTACCTCAGGGTACCGGTTCACGGGGGTTCAGCCCCAGCATTTT.

This chain joins TRBV25-1 and TRBJ2-5, with D tentatively TRBD1 (5 bases). The CDR3 length is 15 residues. With 4 bases removed from V and 3 bases from J, the gap between germline ends came to 15 bases. From germline, CDR1 is MGHDK and CDR2 SYGVNS. The CDR3 spells CASSVGQGWEETQYF. The CDR3 bases are TGTGCCAGCAGTGTAGGGCAGGGTTGGGAAGAGACCCAGTACTTC.

This clone was observed once. The chain links TRBV5-1 to TRBJ2-3, with D possibly being TRBD1 (7 bases). This CDR3 contains 16 residues. CDR1 and CDR2 (germline): SGHRS, YFSETQ. V was cut by 4 bases and J by 4 bases, with 19 bases left in between. Here the CDR3 reads CASSQGGQAEADTQYF. The CDR3 DNA reads as TGCGCCAGCAGCCAGGGAGGACAGGCAGAGGCAGATACGCAGTATTTT. Together with reference TRBV5-1 and TRBJ2-3, the CDR3 gives the full variable domain: KAGVTQTPRYLIKTRGQQVTLSCSPISGHRSVSWYQQTPGQGLQFLFEYFSETQRNKGNFPGRFSGRQFSNSRSEMNVSTLELGDSALYLCASSQGGQAEADTQYFGPGTRLTVL.

The rearrangement uses TRBV19 and TRBJ2-7; possible D gene TRBD2, 5 bases. V gave up 3 bases and J gave up 2 bases, with 11 bases separating them. The CDR3 runs 14 residues. Germline values: CDR1 LNHDA, CDR2 SQIVND (reference sequence). DNA of the CDR3: TGTGCCAGTAGTATGAGTAGCGCGACCTACGAGCAGTACTTC. The encoded protein is CASSMSSATYEQYF.

J is TRBJ1-5 and V is TRBV18; 7 bases fit TRBD1. The junction had 13 bases not matched to a gene; V was cut back by 3 bases and J by 5 bases. The CDR3 is made up of 17 amino acids. The germline CDR1 and CDR2 sequences are KGHSH and LQKENI. Here the CDR3 reads CASSPGLAQGRDQPQHF. The CDR3 DNA follows: TGTGCCAGCTCACCGGGGCTCGCACAGGGGCGGGATCAGCCCCAGCATTTT.

The chain has TRBV6-5 and TRBJ2-2; 8 bases line up with TRBD1. V gave up 5 bases and J gave up 4 bases; unmatched junction bases: 6. Germline V lookup: CDR1 MNHEY, CDR2 SVGAGI. The CDR3 has 15 amino acids. The CDR3 DNA reads TGTGCCAGCAGTCCAGGGGGCGCGGGCACCGGGGAGCTGTTTTTT. It translates to CASSPGGAGTGELFF.

The rearrangement joins TRBV5-4 to TRBJ1-2, with D possibly TRBD1 on 6 matching bases. Trimming took 5 bases from V and 5 from J, leaving 16 bases between them. CDR1 and CDR2 (germline): SGHNT, YYREEE (reference sequence). CDR3 size: 14 residues. CDR3 bases: TGTGCCAGCAGTTTATCTGGACAGCCTTATGGCTACACCTTC. This translates into CASSLSGQPYGYTF.

The gene calls are TRBV9 and TRBJ1-5; TRBD1 might be the D (6 bases). The CDR3 length is 14 residues. Germline V lookup: CDR1 SGDLS, CDR2 YYNGEE. V lost 3 bases to trimming and J lost 5 bases, with 12 bases between them. This CDR3 reads CASSEGDSDQPQHF. CDR3 DNA: TGTGCCAGCAGCGAGGGGGATAGTGATCAGCCCCAGCATTTT.